This T cell receptor (beta chain) was captured by sequencing in a study of cytomegalovirus exposure and HLA in healthy donors. This clone was counted a single time. The antigen remains unidentified. Study findings and constraints: A later analysis associated roughly 15,000 TCR beta sequences with HLA alleles at a 0.05 false discovery rate. For most TCR beta V segments, an earlier analysis put the productive rate at about 90% or about 30% of the time.

The length of the CDR3 is 14 residues. The V end was cut by 5 bases, the J end by 4 bases, with 14 bases between. The germline V gene encodes CDR1 SGHVS and CDR2 FQNEAQ. PCR amplification relied on 60 Vbeta primers (plus 13 Jbeta primers). Using immunoSEQ multiplex PCR, the repertoire was profiled, and TCRdb retains in-frame clones only, with some absent. This sample yields approximately 170,000 clones, of which about 63% are seen a single time; about 2.9% belongs to the top ten. Sequencing was performed on PBMCs. The chain links TRBV7-8 to TRBJ1-1, with D possibly TRBD1 on 6 matching bases. The TCR sequence derives from a woman in her 40s in good health and CMV-seropositive. The CDR3 bases are TGTGCCAGCAGCCTAACAGGGCCGGGCACTGAAGCTTTCTTT. Translated: CASSLTGPGTEAFF.